This T cell receptor (beta chain) originates from a study of blood T cell repertoires in COVID-19. Looking at the study overall: Sites across the United States, Italy and Spain contributed samples from acute and convalescent COVID-19. T cells, B-cell-depleted T cells, or PBMCs supplied cDNA or gDNA.

V was shortened by 1 base and J by 0 bases, with 3 bases between the two germline ends. The CDR3 loop spans 14 amino acids. Germline V gene data show CDR1 as KGHSH and CDR2 as LQKENI. Per the study methods: Cell counts per sample came from amplifying reference gene primers. Libraries were prepared by immunoSEQ multiplex PCR; TCRdb keeps only in-frame clonotypes and omits some of them. That table is the source of V, J and clone size, and D and trimming were worked out from the DNA. This table has about 250,000 clones, roughly 80% appearing once. The sequencing sample was made of peripheral blood. The TCR comes from an elderly man with acute or convalescent COVID-19. This chain uses TRBV18 with TRBJ2-2; D ambiguous. In DNA, the CDR3 is TGTGCCAGCTCACCACTTACGAACACCGGGGAGCTGTTTTTT. This codes for CASSPLTNTGELFF.